The sequence of this T cell receptor (beta chain) was determined in a study of beta chain features in type 1 diabetes. Looking at the study overall: Examination spanned approximately 110 million sorted cells from all samples.

Broader study findings: Insertions at VDJ junctions were less frequent in type 1 diabetes patients. These patients also deleted more nucleotides at the same junctions. In all four CD4+ subsets, TCRB CDR3 length was significantly, moderately reduced in type 1 diabetes.

As to this clone: The antigen is unknown.

Expressed TCRB transcripts were sequenced because the isolated RNA had all been reverse transcribed beforehand. Produced via immunoSEQ multiplex PCR; TCRdb's table is partial and in-frame only. Here the sample spans hundreds of thousands of clones, under 15% being singletons. Every donor had blood drawn once into heparin, around 100 mL on average. A sort by CD45RO/CCR7/CD25/CD127/CD95/CD27 yielded CD4+ naive, central memory, regulatory and stem cell-like memory cells. The receptor was derived from a man younger than 30 with type 1 diabetes. Sequencing was performed on naive CD4+ T cells from blood.

The CDR3 here is CASSIARGWSGNTIYF. CDR3 DNA: TGTGCCAGCAGCATAGCTAGGGGGTGGTCTGGAAACACCATATATTTT. The rearrangement uses TRBV21-1 and TRBJ1-3; the table names TRBD1, a call not compared with the DNA. TRBV21-1 is a pseudogene segment. This CDR3 spans 16 amino acids.